The 20 T cell receptor beta chains in this list originate from one sample, sequenced in a study of early T cells in non-severe SARS-CoV-2 infection. One entry per CDR3 protein results from TCRdb running MiXCR on the 5' RACE reads. Among just over 95,000 distinct CDR3 sequences listed, approximately 11% were seen once. The sample comprised whole blood. These receptor sequences come from an adult who was a healthcare worker with PCR-confirmed SARS-CoV-2 infection or an uninfected control (not recorded which).

The chain combines TRBV5-1 with TRBJ2-7, with TRBD2 matching 9 bases. V lost 4 bases, J lost 0 bases, and 8 bases stayed unmatched. The CDR3 contains 16 residues. The germline V gene has CDR1 SGHRS and CDR2 YFSETQ. In nucleotides, the CDR3 is TGCGCCAGCAGCGCCATTAGCGGGGGAAGCTCCTACGAGCAGTACTTC. Encoded protein: CASSAISGGSSYEQYF. The full variable domain, in which reference TRBV5-1 and TRBJ2-7 provide the parts outside the CDR3, is KAGVTQTPRYLIKTRGQQVTLSCSPISGHRSVSWYQQTPGQGLQFLFEYFSETQRNKGNFPGRFSGRQFSNSRSEMNVSTLELGDSALYLCASSAISGGSSYEQYFGPGTRLTVT.

This clonotype was picked up many times. The gene calls are TRBV20-1 and TRBJ1-1; unclear D gene. CDR1 and CDR2 from the germline V gene are DFQATT and SNEGSKA (reference sequence). V was cut by 5 bases and J by 8 bases, with 15 bases left in between. The CDR3 sequence is 12 residues long. The CDR3 loop is CSASGPTFEAFF. CDR3 nucleotides: TGCAGTGCTTCCGGGCCTACCTTCGAAGCTTTCTTT.

This clonotype was found many times. This is likely a read error, given that the CDR3 carries no conserved phenylalanine or tryptophan at its end. It is unclear where the CDR3 begins or ends on the DNA, so no DNA is shown, and the CDR3 is as TCRdb lists it. The chain couples TRBV6-1 to TRBJ2-4; TRBD2 reflects the table's D call only, with no check against the DNA. The CDR3 is 13 residues long, ends included. Germline V gene data show CDR1 as MNHNS and CDR2 as SASEGT. The CDR3 is CASSEHTRGRASV.

This clonotype was seen only a few times. In nucleotides, the CDR3 is TGTGCCAGCAGCCACCGAGGGGGCCCTGGCACTGAAGCTTTCTTT. This translates into CASSHRGGPGTEAFF. This chain joins TRBV3-1 and TRBJ1-1; 7 bases align to TRBD1. The CDR3 sequence is 15 residues long. V lost 3 bases, J lost 4 bases, and 8 bases stayed unmatched. Germline CDR1 and CDR2: LGHDT and YNNKEL (reference sequence).

This clonotype was seen a handful of times. This chain connects TRBV9 to TRBJ2-1; no definite D call. Germline CDR1 and CDR2: SGDLS and YYNGEE. V lost 0 bases to trimming and J lost 8 bases, with 12 bases between them. The CDR3 loop spans 14 amino acids. DNA of the CDR3: TGTGCCAGCAGCGTAGCTGTCCCTAGTCATGAGCAGTTCTTC. Amino acids: CASSVAVPSHEQFF.

There are many counts of this clonotype. The chain recombines TRBV25-1 with TRBJ2-1; no reliable D call. From germline, CDR1 is MGHDK and CDR2 SYGVNS. The V end was cut by 2 bases, the J end by 12 bases, with 8 bases between. The CDR3 length is 11 residues. This chain's CDR3 is CASSESMGQFF. CDR3 bases: TGTGCCAGCAGTGAAAGTATGGGGCAGTTCTTC.

In this sample, this clonotype turned up many times. This chain uses TRBV7-9 with TRBJ2-2; TRBD1 is a possible D gene (6 bases). Germline loops: CDR1 SEHNR, CDR2 FQNEAQ (reference sequence). The CDR3 is 15 residues long. V dropped 5 bases and J dropped 2 bases, with 12 bases sitting between them. CDR3 coding DNA: TGTGCCAGCAGCACCCGGACAGTTAACACCGGGGAGCTGTTTTTT. Protein sequence: CASSTRTVNTGELFF.

The table lists this clonotype with a few counts. V and J are TRBV11-3 and TRBJ1-1; D is uncertain. The CDR3 covers 14 residues. The germline V and J ends were trimmed by 0 bases and 4 bases, with 9 bases remaining between them. The V gene's germline CDR1 is SGHNT and CDR2 YENEEA. DNA of the CDR3: TGTGCCAGCAGCTTAGATGGGTCTAGCACTGAAGCTTTCTTT. Protein sequence: CASSLDGSSTEAFF.

This clonotype appeared many times. CDR3 sequence (DNA): TGTGCCAGCAGCCCGGGCGGGGCAGGCACTGAAGCTTTCTTT. Translated: CASSPGGAGTEAFF. This chain connects TRBV5-6 to TRBJ1-1; D possibly corresponds to TRBD1 (5 bases). Germline V gene data show CDR1 as SGHDT and CDR2 as YYEEEE. The CDR3 covers 14 residues. V lost 4 bases and J 4 bases, leaving 14 bases between the germline ends.

The table lists this clonotype with a few counts. This chain connects TRBV6-1 to TRBJ1-1; possibly TRBD1 for D (6 bases). CDR3 size: 14 residues. V was shortened by 3 bases and J by 4 bases, with 12 bases between the two germline ends. The V gene's germline CDR1 is MNHNS and CDR2 SASEGT. The DNA of the CDR3 is TGTGCCAGCAGTGACCAGGGGCAGAGCACTGAAGCTTTCTTT. Protein product: CASSDQGQSTEAFF.

This clonotype showed up many times. The junction and the germline gene differ at one end; a read error may be behind it. This chain uses TRBV29-1 with TRBJ1-1, with unresolved D. The CDR3 is 10 residues long. Germline V gene data show CDR1 as SQVTM and CDR2 as ANQGSEA. The CDR3 reads CSVEVSGMKF. CDR3 in DNA: TGCAGCGTTGAAGTATCGGGGATGAAATTT. Filled out from reference TRBV29-1 and TRBJ1-1, the complete variable domain reads SAVISQKPSRDICQRGTSLTIQCQVDSQVTMMFWYRQQPGQSLTLIATANQGSEATYESGFVIDKFPISRPNLTFSTLTVSNMSPEDSSIYLCSVEVSGMKFGQGTRLTVV.

There are many counts of this clonotype. The J gene is TRBJ2-1, the V gene TRBV29-1; D unresolved. Trimming cost V 0 bases and J 14 bases, with 14 bases left between them. CDR3 size: 12 residues. The germline V gene encodes CDR1 SQVTM and CDR2 ANQGSEA. CDR3 sequence (DNA): TGCAGCGTTGAAGATGATGGGTTTTACAAGTTCTTC. It specifies CSVEDDGFYKFF.

This clonotype was seen repeatedly, ten times or more. This chain uses TRBV19 with TRBJ1-4, with D possibly TRBD1 on 6 matching bases. Trimming left V 3 bases short and J 7 bases short, with 12 bases between. The CDR3 is 14 amino acids. Per germline, CDR1 LNHDA and CDR2 SQIVND (reference sequence). As DNA, the CDR3 is TGTGCCAGTAGTATTAGGGGGGCAGGTGAAAAACTGTTTTTT. Translating it yields CASSIRGAGEKLFF.

CDR3 DNA sequence: TGCAGTGCTAGGAATAGCGGGAGAAGGTACAATGAGCAGTTCTTC. This gives the protein CSARNSGRRYNEQFF. This chain joins TRBV20-1 and TRBJ2-1, with TRBD2 matching 9 bases. CDR1 is DFQATT and CDR2 is SNEGSKA in the germline V gene (reference sequence). J gave up 4 bases and V 3 bases, and 7 bases lay outside the gene matches. The CDR3 is 15 residues long.

The rearrangement uses TRBV29-1 and TRBJ2-1; 8 nucleotides line up with TRBD2. From germline, CDR1 is SQVTM and CDR2 ANQGSEA. After removal of 6 bases from V and 0 bases from J, the junction contained 4 bases not matched to a gene. This CDR3 is built from 14 residues. CDR3 sequence reads: CSVPAGGSYNEQFF. CDR3 DNA sequence: TGCAGCGTCCCCGCGGGGGGCTCCTACAATGAGCAGTTCTTC.

The chain joins TRBV28 to TRBJ2-1, with TRBD2 matching over 12 bases. This CDR3 has 16 amino acids. J lost 2 bases, V lost 6 bases, and 5 bases had no gene match. Germline V CDR1 and CDR2: MDHEN, SYDVKM. The CDR3 DNA follows: TGTGCCAGCAGCACGACTAGCGGGAGCCCCTACAATGAGCAGTTCTTC. Translated, it gives CASSTTSGSPYNEQFF.

In its sample, this clonotype was seen a few times. The gene calls are TRBV27 and TRBJ2-3, with TRBD2 identical over 14 bases. The CDR3 has 19 amino acids. Germline trimming cut 0 bases from V and 4 bases from J; bases unmatched to any gene: 9. In germline, CDR1 is MNHEY, CDR2 SMNVEV (reference sequence). The DNA of the CDR3 is TGTGCCAGCAGTTTATCGATAGCGACTAGCGGGAGGGCCCCAGATACGCAGTATTTT. Protein sequence: CASSLSIATSGRAPDTQYF.

This clonotype appeared a few times. The genes are TRBV10-3 and TRBJ1-1, with D maybe TRBD1 (6 bases). V dropped 2 bases and J dropped 8 bases, with 6 bases sitting between them. The CDR3 sequence is 11 residues long. The germline CDR1 and CDR2 sequences are ENHRY and SYGVKD. CDR3 sequence: CAISEGTEAFF. CDR3 DNA sequence: TGTGCCATCAGTGAGGGGACAGAAGCTTTCTTT.

The chain joins TRBV7-3 to TRBJ2-1, with TRBD2 as a possible D gene (5 bases). V was pared by 5 bases and J by 9 bases, with 14 bases between. The CDR3 consists of 13 residues. The germline CDR1 and CDR2 sequences are SGHTA and FQGTGA. The CDR3 bases are TGTGCCAGCAGCCCCCAGACGAGGGCTGAGCAGTTCTTC. It yields the protein CASSPQTRAEQFF.

CDR3 nucleotide sequence: TGTGCCAGCAGTTTAATTCGACAGGCAAACGAGCAGTACTTC. This translates into CASSLIRQANEQYF. J is TRBJ2-7 and V is TRBV12-3 or TRBV12-4; D may be TRBD1 (6 bases). V was pared by 2 bases and J by 5 bases, with 13 bases between. The CDR3 is made up of 14 amino acids.